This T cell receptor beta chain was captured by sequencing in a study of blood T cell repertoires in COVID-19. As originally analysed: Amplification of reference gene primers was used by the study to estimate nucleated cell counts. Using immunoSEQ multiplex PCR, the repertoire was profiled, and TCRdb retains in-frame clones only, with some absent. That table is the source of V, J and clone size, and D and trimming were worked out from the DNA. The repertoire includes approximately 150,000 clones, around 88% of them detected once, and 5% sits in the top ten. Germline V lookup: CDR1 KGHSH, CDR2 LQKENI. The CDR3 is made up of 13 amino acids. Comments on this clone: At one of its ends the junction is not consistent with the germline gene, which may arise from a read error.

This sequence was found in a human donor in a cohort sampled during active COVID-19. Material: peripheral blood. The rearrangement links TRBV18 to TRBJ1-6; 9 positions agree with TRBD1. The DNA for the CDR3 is TGTGCCAGCTCCCCGACCCCCCGGGACAGGGCCTTCTTT. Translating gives CASSPTPRDRAFF.